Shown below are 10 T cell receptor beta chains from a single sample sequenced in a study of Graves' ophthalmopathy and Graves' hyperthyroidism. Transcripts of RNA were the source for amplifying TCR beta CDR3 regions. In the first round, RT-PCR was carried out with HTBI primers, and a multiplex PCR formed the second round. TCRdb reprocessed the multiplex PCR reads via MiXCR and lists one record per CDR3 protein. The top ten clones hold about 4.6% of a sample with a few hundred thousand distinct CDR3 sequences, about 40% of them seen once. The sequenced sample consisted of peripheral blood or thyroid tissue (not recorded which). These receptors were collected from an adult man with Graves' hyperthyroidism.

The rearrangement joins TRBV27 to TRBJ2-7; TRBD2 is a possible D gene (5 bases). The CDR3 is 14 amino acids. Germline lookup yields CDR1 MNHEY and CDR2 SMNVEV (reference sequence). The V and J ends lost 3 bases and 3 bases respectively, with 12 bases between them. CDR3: CASSLFGVGYEQYF. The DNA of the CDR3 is TGTGCCAGCAGTTTGTTCGGGGTTGGCTACGAGCAGTACTTC.

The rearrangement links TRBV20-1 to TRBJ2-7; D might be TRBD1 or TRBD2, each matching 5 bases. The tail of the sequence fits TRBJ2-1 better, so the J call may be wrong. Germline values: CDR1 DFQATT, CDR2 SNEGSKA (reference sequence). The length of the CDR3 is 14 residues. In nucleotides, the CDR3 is TGCAGTGCTAGTCCCCCGGGACCACCCAATGAGCAGTTCTTC. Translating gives CSASPPGPPNEQFF.

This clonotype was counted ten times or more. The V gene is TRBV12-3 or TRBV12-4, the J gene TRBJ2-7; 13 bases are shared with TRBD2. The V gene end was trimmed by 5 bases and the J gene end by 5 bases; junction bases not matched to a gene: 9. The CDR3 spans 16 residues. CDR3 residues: CASSLPGLAGINEQYF. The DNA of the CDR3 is TGTGCCAGCAGTCTCCCGGGACTAGCGGGAATCAACGAGCAGTACTTC.

CDR3 DNA sequence: TGTGCCAGCAGCCCCCAAGTCTACGAGCAGTACTTC. This translates into CASSPQVYEQYF. J is TRBJ2-7 and V is TRBV28; D call uncertain. Trimming shortened V by 6 bases and J by 3 bases, and 9 bases separated the two germline ends. The CDR3 contains 12 residues. CDR1 and CDR2 from the germline V gene are MDHEN and SYDVKM.

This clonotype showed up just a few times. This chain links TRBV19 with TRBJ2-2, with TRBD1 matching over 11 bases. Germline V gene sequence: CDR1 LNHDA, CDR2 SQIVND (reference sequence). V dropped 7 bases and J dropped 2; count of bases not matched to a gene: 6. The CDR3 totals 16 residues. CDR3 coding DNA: TGTGCCAGTACCCCCAGGACAGGGGGCAACACCGGGGAGCTGTTTTTT. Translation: CASTPRTGGNTGELFF.

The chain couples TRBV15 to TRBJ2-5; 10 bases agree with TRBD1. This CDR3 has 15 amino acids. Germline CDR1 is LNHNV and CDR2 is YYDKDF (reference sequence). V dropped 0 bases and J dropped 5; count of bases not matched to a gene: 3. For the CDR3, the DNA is TGTGCCACCAGCAGAGATCGGACAGGGGGGGAGACCCAGTACTTC. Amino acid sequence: CATSRDRTGGETQYF. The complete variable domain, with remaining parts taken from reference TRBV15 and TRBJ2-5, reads DAMVIQNPRYQVTQFGKPVTLSCSQTLNHNVMYWYQQKSSQAPKLLFHYYDKDFNNEADTPDNFQSRRPNTSFCFLDIRSPGLGDTAMYLCATSRDRTGGETQYFGPGTRLLVL.

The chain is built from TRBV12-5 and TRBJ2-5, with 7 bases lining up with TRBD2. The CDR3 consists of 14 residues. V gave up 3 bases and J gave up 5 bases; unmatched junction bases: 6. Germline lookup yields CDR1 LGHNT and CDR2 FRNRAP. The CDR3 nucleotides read TGTGCTAGTGGTTTAGGAGCCGGGGGGGAGACCCAGTACTTC. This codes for CASGLGAGGETQYF.

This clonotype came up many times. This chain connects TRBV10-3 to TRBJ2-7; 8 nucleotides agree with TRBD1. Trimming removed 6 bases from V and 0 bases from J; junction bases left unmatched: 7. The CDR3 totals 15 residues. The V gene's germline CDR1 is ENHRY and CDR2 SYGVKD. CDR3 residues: CAISGQGRGSYEQYF. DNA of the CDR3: TGTGCCATCAGCGGACAGGGCAGGGGCTCCTACGAGCAGTACTTC.

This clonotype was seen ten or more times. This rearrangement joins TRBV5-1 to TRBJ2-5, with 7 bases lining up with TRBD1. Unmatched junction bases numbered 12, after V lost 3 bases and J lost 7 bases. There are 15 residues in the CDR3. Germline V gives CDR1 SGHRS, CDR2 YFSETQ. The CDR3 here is CASSSETGLGGTQYF. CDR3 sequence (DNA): TGCGCCAGCAGCTCCGAGACAGGGCTGGGCGGGACCCAGTACTTC. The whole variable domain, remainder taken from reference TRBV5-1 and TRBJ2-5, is KAGVTQTPRYLIKTRGQQVTLSCSPISGHRSVSWYQQTPGQGLQFLFEYFSETQRNKGNFPGRFSGRQFSNSRSEMNVSTLELGDSALYLCASSSETGLGGTQYFGPGTRLLVL.

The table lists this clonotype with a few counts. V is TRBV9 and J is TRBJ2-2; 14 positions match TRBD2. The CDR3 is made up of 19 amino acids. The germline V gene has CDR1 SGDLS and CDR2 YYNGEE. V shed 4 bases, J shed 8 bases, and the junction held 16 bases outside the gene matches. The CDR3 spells CASSTNHRGTSGRDGELFF. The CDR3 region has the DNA TGTGCCAGCAGCACAAACCACAGGGGGACTAGCGGGAGAGATGGGGAGCTGTTTTTT. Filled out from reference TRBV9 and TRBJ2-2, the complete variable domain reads DSGVTQTPKHLITATGQRVTLRCSPRSGDLSVYWYQQSLDQGLQFLIQYYNGEERAKGNILERFSAQQFPDLHSELNLSSLELGDSALYFCASSTNHRGTSGRDGELFFGEGSRLTVL.